This record looks at one T cell receptor (beta chain) sequence and its context. Its specificity is unknown. The data originate from a study of blood T cells in healthy people across ages. There were healthy Caucasian individuals from Russia, aged about 6 to 100, serving as donors. Study-wide points: Among T cells, TCR beta diversity per million cells dropped roughly linearly as age rose. In these data, TCR beta diversity tracked strongly with naive T cell percentage.

Through a sample-barcoded 5' primer and a J-beta primer mix, a second PCR was run for roughly 6 to 11 cycles. Each CDR3 protein gets one entry after TCRdb re-called the 5' RACE reads with MiXCR. The sample has hundreds of thousands of distinct CDR3 sequences, about 28% seen once; the top ten hold roughly 17%. Sequenced material: blood. The clonotype was recovered from an elderly woman in good health.

The DNA of the CDR3 is TGTGCCAGCAGCTTGGACGGGAGAATTTACAATGAGCAGTTCTTC. Amino acids: CASSLDGRIYNEQFF. The chain has TRBV5-8 and TRBJ2-1; D might be TRBD2 (6 bases). Deletions cut 0 bases from V and 4 bases from J, with 11 bases between. The CDR3 covers 15 residues. The germline gives CDR1 SGHTS, CDR2 YDEGEE.